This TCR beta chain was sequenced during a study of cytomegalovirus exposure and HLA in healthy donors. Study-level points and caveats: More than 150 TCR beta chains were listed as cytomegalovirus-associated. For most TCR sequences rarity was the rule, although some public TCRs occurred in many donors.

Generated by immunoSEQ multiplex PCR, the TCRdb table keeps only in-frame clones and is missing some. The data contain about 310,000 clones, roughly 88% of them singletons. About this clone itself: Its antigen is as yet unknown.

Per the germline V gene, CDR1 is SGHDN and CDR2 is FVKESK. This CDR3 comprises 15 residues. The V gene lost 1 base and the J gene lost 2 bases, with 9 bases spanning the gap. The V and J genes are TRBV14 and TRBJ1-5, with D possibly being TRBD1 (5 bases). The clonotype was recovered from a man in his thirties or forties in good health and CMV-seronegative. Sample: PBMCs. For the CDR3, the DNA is TGTGCCAGCAGCCAAGGAACACAGGGCAATCAGCCCCAGCATTTT. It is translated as CASSQGTQGNQPQHF.